One and the same sample provided the 22 T cell receptor beta chains below, sequenced in a study of shared clonotypes between healthy human individuals. Sequencing was performed with immunoSEQ multiplex PCR; in TCRdb, only in-frame clones are kept and a portion is missing. The sample lists 530,000 or so clones; about 75% were seen once. What was sequenced was PBMCs. The receptors were sampled from a woman aged 40-49 years in good health. Some clones in this sample may be carry-over from other donors' samples.

This clone has just one count. Other nucleotide sequences from this sample produce the same CDR3. CDR3: CASSPGLAGSTDTQYF. CDR3 DNA sequence: TGTGCCAGCTCACCAGGACTAGCGGGGAGCACAGATACGCAGTATTTT. The chain employs TRBV18 and TRBJ2-3; 12 bases agree with TRBD2. Per germline, CDR1 KGHSH and CDR2 LQKENI. The ends lost 2 bases at V and 0 bases at J; junction bases unmatched: 0. The CDR3 loop spans 16 amino acids.

V gene TRBV20-1 combines with J gene TRBJ2-7; no clear D. CDR1 is DFQATT and CDR2 is SNEGSKA in the germline V gene (reference sequence). V was pared by 5 bases and J by 5 bases, with 10 bases between. The length of the CDR3 is 11 residues. This CDR3 reads CSAPVRNEQYF. Here the CDR3 DNA reads TGCAGTGCTCCCGTTCGGAACGAGCAGTACTTC.

The genes are TRBV29-1 and TRBJ2-5; TRBD1 might be the D (5 bases). Germline CDR1 SQVTM, CDR2 ANQGSEA. This CDR3 has 12 residues. V was clipped by 4 bases and J by 2 bases, with 8 bases between them. The CDR3 sequence is CSVVQVQETQYF. CDR3 coding DNA: TGCAGCGTTGTACAGGTGCAAGAGACCCAGTACTTC.

This chain uses TRBV9 with TRBJ2-1; D gene ambiguous. The CDR3 spans 11 residues. Looked up from germline, CDR1 is SGDLS and CDR2 is YYNGEE. Trimming stripped 5 bases from V and 6 bases from J, with 6 bases between. The CDR3 region has the DNA TGTGCCAGCAGTCACGCCAATGAGCAGTTCTTC. As protein: CASSHANEQFF.

The chain carries TRBV18 and TRBJ2-2; 7 bases fit TRBD2. The CDR3 sequence is 16 residues long. Germline trimming cut 3 bases from V and 0 bases from J; bases unmatched to any gene: 4. Germline values: CDR1 KGHSH, CDR2 LQKENI. The CDR3, as DNA: TGTGCCAGCTCACCCGTGCGGGAGTCGAACACCGGGGAGCTGTTTTTT. It is translated as CASSPVRESNTGELFF.

This clone was observed a few times. This chain joins TRBV12-5 and TRBJ2-3; D possibly corresponds to TRBD2 (6 bases). This CDR3 comprises 16 residues. Between the trimmed V and J ends, which lost 1 base and 4 bases, there was a span of 15 bases. The germline V gene has CDR1 LGHNT and CDR2 FRNRAP. Written as DNA, the CDR3 is TGTGCTAGTGGTTTGGACTCCGGGACTGGGGCAGATACGCAGTATTTT. The encoded protein is CASGLDSGTGADTQYF.

This clone has just one count. This sequence joins TRBV27 and TRBJ2-3; no clear D gene. This CDR3 spans 15 amino acids. The germline V and J ends were trimmed by 3 bases and 3 bases, with 13 bases remaining between them. Germline values: CDR1 MNHEY, CDR2 SMNVEV (reference sequence). The CDR3 coding sequence is TGTGCCAGCAGTTTTGGTGCCCAAAGGACAGATACGCAGTATTTT. It specifies CASSFGAQRTDTQYF.

This clone turned up a few times. Other DNA sequences within the sample encode an identical CDR3. V and J are TRBV28 and TRBJ1-3; no clear D. Trimming took 8 bases from V and 0 from J, leaving 11 bases between them. CDR3 length: 14 residues. Germline V gene data show CDR1 as MDHEN and CDR2 as SYDVKM. DNA for the CDR3: TGTGCCAGCGGTGATGGTTCCTCTGGAAACACCATATATTTT. It yields the protein CASGDGSSGNTIYF.

The J gene is TRBJ2-7, the V gene TRBV9; 7 bases agree with TRBD1. V lost 0 bases and J lost 1; bases outside the gene matches: 4. Germline CDR1 reads SGDLS; CDR2 reads YYNGEE. The length of the CDR3 is 15 residues. The CDR3 region is CASSVGQGASYEQYF. The CDR3 DNA reads TGTGCCAGCAGCGTAGGACAGGGCGCGTCCTACGAGCAGTACTTC.

In this sample, this clone turned up many times. This chain joins TRBV4-2 and TRBJ2-1; D remains unclear. V gave up 0 bases and J gave up 8 bases, with 17 bases separating them. Germline V gene data show CDR1 as LGHNA and CDR2 as YNFKEQ. The CDR3 is made up of 16 amino acids. The DNA of the CDR3 is TGTGCCAGCAGCCAAGAGTCTGGCCTTACCCACGATGAGCAGTTCTTC. It codes for CASSQESGLTHDEQFF.

The chain carries TRBV20-1 and TRBJ2-5, with D unclear. Germline CDR1 DFQATT, CDR2 SNEGSKA (reference sequence). Trimming cost V 5 bases and J 5 bases, with 3 bases left between them. CDR3 length equals 9 residues. CDR3: CSAPETQYF. The DNA of the CDR3 is TGCAGTGCTCCGGAGACCCAGTACTTC.

The chain combines TRBV5-8 with TRBJ2-7; D may be TRBD1 (5 bases). CDR1 and CDR2 (germline): SGHTS, YDEGEE. Between the trimmed V and J ends, which lost 2 bases and 5 bases, there was a span of 20 bases. The CDR3 is made up of 16 amino acids. CDR3 sequence reads: CASSFSPRQRVDEQYF. The CDR3 DNA reads as TGTGCCAGCAGCTTTTCTCCGAGACAGAGAGTTGACGAGCAGTACTTC.

This chain uses TRBV7-3 with TRBJ2-3, with a weak D call TRBD2 (6 bases). CDR3 length: 15 amino acids. V lost 6 bases, J lost 4 bases, and 17 bases lay in between. The germline V gene encodes CDR1 SGHTA and CDR2 FQGTGA. CDR3 in amino acids: CASRLSGSSSDTQYF. In nucleotides, the CDR3 is TGTGCCAGCAGGCTTAGCGGTTCAAGTTCAGATACGCAGTATTTT. The variable domain in full, with the rest retrieved from reference TRBV7-3 and TRBJ2-3, is GAGVSQTPSNKVTEKGKYVELRCDPISGHTALYWYRQSLGQGPEFLIYFQGTGAADDSGLPNDRFFAVRPEGSVSTLKIQRTERGDSAVYLCASRLSGSSSDTQYFGPGTRLTVL.

This clone has a handful of counts. The chain employs TRBV6-4 and TRBJ1-1; tentative D call: TRBD1 (6 bases). Trimming left V 2 bases short and J 11 bases short, with 12 bases between. CDR3 size: 12 residues. Germline V CDR1 and CDR2: MRHNA, SNTAGT. Here the CDR3 DNA reads TGTGCCAGCAGTGACCTGACAGGCGAGGCTTTCTTT. This sequence encodes CASSDLTGEAFF.

The CDR3 bases are TGTGCCAGCAGCTTAGACTCCACCGGGGAGCTGTTTTTT. It encodes CASSLDSTGELFF. The V call is TRBV5-4, the J call TRBJ2-2; D gene ambiguous. Germline CDR1 SGHNT, CDR2 YYREEE (reference sequence). This CDR3 is 13 amino acids long. V was clipped by 2 bases and J by 4 bases, with 6 bases between them.

This chain joins TRBV4-2 and TRBJ1-6; no reliable D call. Germline assignment: CDR1 LGHNA and CDR2 YNFKEQ. This CDR3 has 17 amino acids. Deletions cut 2 bases from V and 1 base from J, with 12 bases between. The CDR3 region has the DNA TGTGCCAGCAGCCAAACCAACAAGGGATCCTATAATTCACCCCTCCACTTT. Amino acid sequence: CASSQTNKGSYNSPLHF.

The chain recombines TRBV7-2 with TRBJ1-2, with 10 bases that match TRBD1. Germline CDR1 SGHTA, CDR2 FQGNSA. The V segment lost 5 bases and the J segment 8 bases; nucleotides outside the gene matches: 2. The CDR3 length is 12 residues. The CDR3 DNA is TGTGCCAGCAGCCCGGGACAGGGGGGCTACACCTTC. Translation: CASSPGQGGYTF.

The rearrangement joins TRBV7-6 to TRBJ2-5; D gene uncertain. V dropped 5 bases and J dropped 1 base, with 11 bases sitting between them. This CDR3 region has 14 residues. The germline V gene encodes CDR1 SGHVS and CDR2 FNYEAQ. The CDR3 region has the DNA TGTGCCAGCAGCCCAAATACCGCCCAAGAGACCCAGTACTTC. Protein sequence: CASSPNTAQETQYF.

This clone was counted at least ten times. The V and J genes are TRBV30 and TRBJ1-3, with D uncertain. CDR1 is GTSNPN and CDR2 is SVGIG in the germline V gene (reference sequence). CDR3 length equals 13 residues. The V gene lost 5 bases and the J gene lost 0 bases, with 8 bases spanning the gap. The CDR3 nucleotides are TGTGCCTGGCACATATTCTCTGGAAACACCATATATTTT. Its protein product is CAWHIFSGNTIYF.

This rearrangement joins TRBV7-6 to TRBJ1-4; the D gene is possibly TRBD1 (5 bases). V dropped 2 bases and J dropped 6 bases, with 10 bases sitting between them. Per the germline V gene, CDR1 is SGHVS and CDR2 is FNYEAQ. The CDR3 sequence is 14 residues long. This chain's CDR3 is CASSLRAQDEKLFF. CDR3 bases: TGTGCCAGCAGCTTACGGGCACAGGATGAAAAACTGTTTTTT. Together with reference TRBV7-6 and TRBJ1-4, the CDR3 gives the full variable domain: GAGVSQSPRYKVTKRGQDVALRCDPISGHVSLYWYRQALGQGPEFLTYFNYEAQQDKSGLPNDRFSAERPEGSISTLTIQRTEQRDSAMYRCASSLRAQDEKLFFGSGTQLSVL.

V gene TRBV11-2 combines with J gene TRBJ2-2; D is unresolved. The germline V and J ends were trimmed by 1 base and 10 bases, with 16 bases remaining between them. Germline V gene lookup returns CDR1 SGHAT and CDR2 FQNNGV. There are 15 residues in the CDR3. The CDR3, as DNA: TGTGCCAGCAGCTTAGGGTCCCGCCCGCAGGCGGAGCTGTTTTTT. This sequence encodes CASSLGSRPQAELFF.

In its sample, this clone was seen once. This chain uses TRBV7-3 with TRBJ2-5; TRBD1 matches at 8 bases. This CDR3 contains 15 residues. V gave up 1 base and J gave up 1 base; unmatched junction bases: 2. Per the germline V gene, CDR1 is SGHTA and CDR2 is FQGTGA. The CDR3 protein is CASSLMTGVQETQYF. CDR3 DNA sequence: TGTGCCAGCAGCTTAATGACAGGGGTCCAAGAGACCCAGTACTTC.